These 26 T cell receptor beta chains share one sample of origin, sequenced in a study of beta chain features in type 1 diabetes. Sequenced material consisted of expressed TCRB transcripts (all of the isolated RNA was reverse transcribed). Repertoires were generated with immunoSEQ multiplex PCR, while TCRdb's copy carries only in-frame clones and drops some. The sample carries almost 350,000 clones, roughly 21% recorded once. The sequenced sample consisted of naive CD4+ T cells from blood. These receptors were taken from a woman aged 18-30 years in good health.

There are a few counts of this clone. J is TRBJ1-1 and V is TRBV14; no clear D gene. CDR1 and CDR2 from the germline V gene are SGHDN and FVKESK. V lost 0 bases and J 1 base, leaving 12 bases between the germline ends. The CDR3 has 16 residues. The CDR3 protein is CASSQDPGEGNTEAFF. DNA of the CDR3: TGTGCCAGCAGCCAAGATCCGGGTGAGGGGAACACTGAAGCTTTCTTT.

This clone came up a few times. CDR3 residues: CASSLAVGLNTEAFF. The CDR3 DNA is TGTGCCAGCAGCTTAGCCGTGGGCCTGAACACTGAAGCTTTCTTT. The V and J genes are TRBV7-2 and TRBJ1-1, with unresolved D. Germline V gene sequence: CDR1 SGHTA, CDR2 FQGNSA. Trimming stripped 0 bases from V and 0 bases from J, with 8 bases between. This CDR3 spans 15 amino acids.

A note on this clone: Mismatch with germline at one junction end may stem from a read error. The chain has TRBV7-6 and TRBJ2-5; D unresolved. Per the germline V gene, CDR1 is SGHVS and CDR2 is FNYEAQ. This CDR3 has 12 residues. In DNA form, the CDR3 reads TGTGCCAGCAGCTCGGTCGGAGAGATCCAGTACTTC. Its translation is CASSSVGEIQYF.

V is TRBV7-9 and J is TRBJ1-1; 8 nucleotides match TRBD1. In germline, CDR1 is SEHNR, CDR2 FQNEAQ (reference sequence). CDR3 size: 10 residues. Here the CDR3 reads CGTGSTEAFF. CDR3 DNA sequence: TGTGGGACAGGGAGTACTGAAGCTTTCTTT.

The CDR3 is CAISIRSGPTTDTQYF. The CDR3, as DNA: TGTGCCATCTCGATAAGGTCTGGGCCAACCACAGATACGCAGTATTTT. The chain carries TRBV10-3 and TRBJ2-3; D gene uncertain. V was pared by 8 bases and J by 2 bases, with 20 bases between. Germline CDR1 is ENHRY and CDR2 is SYGVKD. This CDR3 has 16 residues.

The CDR3 region has the DNA TGTGCCAGCTCCGCACAGGGGGACTATAATTCACCCCTCCACTTT. Protein sequence: CASSAQGDYNSPLHF. The V gene is TRBV18, the J gene TRBJ1-6; 8 bases line up with TRBD1. CDR3 length: 15 amino acids. The V gene's germline CDR1 is KGHSH and CDR2 LQKENI. The junction had 4 bases not matched to a gene; V was cut back by 6 bases and J by 3 bases.

This clone was recorded only once. The rearrangement joins TRBV30 to TRBJ1-4; 8 positions agree with TRBD1. This CDR3 contains 13 residues. The V segment lost 3 bases and the J segment 8 bases; nucleotides outside the gene matches: 5. Germline V gene data show CDR1 as GTSNPN and CDR2 as SVGIG (reference sequence). DNA for the CDR3: TGTGCCTGGAGAATACCAGGGGGCGAAAAACTGTTTTTT. It specifies CAWRIPGGEKLFF.

This clone turned up a few times. The chain uses TRBV7-6 and TRBJ2-3; D is possibly TRBD1 (6 bases). This CDR3 is 14 amino acids long. V gave up 4 bases and J gave up 2 bases, with 10 bases separating them. CDR1 and CDR2 from the germline V gene are SGHVS and FNYEAQ. The CDR3 DNA reads as TGTGCCAGCAGCTCCCGGGACACCACAGATACGCAGTATTTT. Encoded protein: CASSSRDTTDTQYF.

In nucleotides, the CDR3 is TGTGCCAGCAGCGTAAGGACTAGCGGACAAGAGACCCAGTACTTC. This gives the protein CASSVRTSGQETQYF. This rearrangement joins TRBV11-3 to TRBJ2-5, with 10 bases aligning to TRBD2. The CDR3 runs to 15 residues. Germline V gene lookup returns CDR1 SGHNT and CDR2 YENEEA. V was pared by 5 bases and J by 2 bases, with 5 bases of the junction left unmatched. Using reference TRBV11-3 and TRBJ2-5 for the parts outside the CDR3, the full variable domain is EAGVVQSPRYKIIEKKQPVAFWCNPISGHNTLYWYLQNLGQGPELLIRYENEEAVDDSQLPKDRFSAERLKGVDSTLKIQPAELGDSAVYLCASSVRTSGQETQYFGPGTRLLVL.

This clone was seen only a few times. This sequence joins TRBV4-1 and TRBJ1-3; D gene unclear. This CDR3 is 13 amino acids long. CDR1 and CDR2 from the germline V gene are MGHRA and YSYEKL. Trimming took 2 bases from V and 4 from J, leaving 6 bases between them. The CDR3 region has the DNA TGCGCCAGCAGCCAACCAGTAGGAAACACCATATATTTT. This codes for CASSQPVGNTIYF.

The rearrangement joins TRBV7-2 to TRBJ2-5, with 11 bases identical to TRBD2. Germline V gene lookup returns CDR1 SGHTA and CDR2 FQGNSA. With V trimmed by 5 bases and J by 4 bases, 18 bases remained unmatched. This CDR3 region has 19 residues. CDR3 region: CASSRSPGLAVPLRETQYF. The CDR3 DNA reads as TGTGCCAGCAGCCGATCTCCGGGACTAGCGGTACCCCTGAGAGAGACCCAGTACTTC.

This clone has just a few counts. The chain recombines TRBV15 with TRBJ2-5; 11 nucleotides align to TRBD1. CDR1 and CDR2 from the germline V gene are LNHNV and YYDKDF (reference sequence). The CDR3 consists of 15 residues. The ends lost 0 bases at V and 9 bases at J; junction bases unmatched: 6. The CDR3 loop is CATSRDGGQGVSQYF. The CDR3 DNA sequence: TGTGCCACCAGCAGAGATGGGGGACAGGGGGTATCCCAGTACTTC.

The table lists this clone with a few counts. The chain has TRBV29-1 and TRBJ2-1; D possibly corresponds to TRBD1 (5 bases). Germline lookup yields CDR1 SQVTM and CDR2 ANQGSEA. V lost 8 bases, J lost 1 base, and 12 bases lay in between. The CDR3 runs 13 residues. The CDR3: CSSKAGSYNEQFF. The CDR3 coding sequence is TGCAGCTCCAAAGCAGGGTCCTACAATGAGCAGTTCTTC.

This clone was seen a few times. This chain connects TRBV21-1 to TRBJ2-1; TRBD2, the table's D call, lacks a check against the DNA. TRBV21-1 is a pseudogene segment. CDR3 length equals 17 residues. The CDR3 DNA sequence: TGTGCCAGCAGCAAAGCGGATAGCGGCTCCTCTTACAATGAGCAGTTCTTC. This sequence encodes CASSKADSGSSYNEQFF.

The chain joins TRBV5-4 to TRBJ2-5; a possible D gene is TRBD1 (6 bases). The CDR3 totals 14 residues. The ends were cut back, 4 bases at V and 5 bases at J, with 15 bases in the middle. CDR1 is SGHNT and CDR2 is YYREEE in the germline V gene (reference sequence). The CDR3, as DNA: TGTGCCAGCAGCCCCGGGACACGAGCGGAGACCCAGTACTTC. Translating it yields CASSPGTRAETQYF. Based on the CDR3 plus reference TRBV5-4 and TRBJ2-5, the full variable domain is ETGVTQSPTHLIKTRGQQVTLRCSSQSGHNTVSWYQQALGQGPQFIFQYYREEENGRGNFPPRFSGLQFPNYSSELNVNALELDDSALYLCASSPGTRAETQYFGPGTRLLVL.

The V call is TRBV2, the J call TRBJ1-1; 9 bases agree with TRBD1. CDR1 is SNHLY, CDR2 FYNNEI, per germline. This CDR3 contains 12 residues. V was pared by 10 bases and J by 6 bases, with 6 bases of the junction left unmatched. The CDR3 DNA reads as TGTGCCATGGGACAGGGAGGTTCTGAAGCTTTCTTT. Translation: CAMGQGGSEAFF. The variable domain in full, completed from reference TRBV2 and TRBJ1-1, reads EPEVTQTPSHQVTQMGQEVILRCVPISNHLYFYWYRQILGQKVEFLVSFYNNEISEKSEIFDDQFSVERPDGSNFTLKIRSTKLEDSAMYFCAMGQGGSEAFFGQGTRLTVV.

V is TRBV23-1 and J is TRBJ1-2; TRBD1 aligns across 9 bases. TRBV23-1 is an ORF, and what it does is uncertain. CDR3 length: 14 residues. J gave up 2 bases and V 9 bases, and 7 bases lay outside the gene matches. The CDR3 sequence: CASATGGENYGYTF. The CDR3 nucleotides are TGCGCCAGTGCGACAGGGGGTGAGAACTATGGCTACACCTTC.

The chain carries TRBV6-5 and TRBJ1-4; 8 bases map to TRBD1. J lost 8 bases, V lost 4 bases, and 6 bases had no gene match. The CDR3 contains 14 residues. Germline-derived CDR1 and CDR2 are MNHEY and SVGAGI. CDR3 DNA sequence: TGTGCCAGCAGTTTGGCAGGGGGCACCGAAAAACTGTTTTTT. Protein product: CASSLAGGTEKLFF.

The chain combines TRBV19 with TRBJ2-1, with no clear D. The CDR3 has 11 amino acids. In germline, CDR1 is LNHDA, CDR2 SQIVND (reference sequence). Trimming took 7 bases from V and 3 from J, leaving 4 bases between them. CDR3: CASTSYNEQFF. CDR3 nucleotides: TGTGCCAGTACTAGCTACAATGAGCAGTTCTTC.

The rearrangement joins TRBV30 to TRBJ2-1; a weak D match, TRBD2 (6 bases). Germline lookup yields CDR1 GTSNPN and CDR2 SVGIG (reference sequence). This CDR3 contains 13 residues. Trimming took off 5 bases at V and 5 bases at J, with 13 bases between the two ends. CDR3 loop: CAWAWASDNEQFF. The CDR3 DNA reads as TGTGCCTGGGCGTGGGCTAGCGACAATGAGCAGTTCTTC. The whole variable domain, remainder taken from reference TRBV30 and TRBJ2-1, is SQTIHQWPATLVQPVGSPLSLECTVEGTSNPNLYWYRQAAGRGLQLLFYSVGIGQISSEVPQNLSASRPQDRQFILSSKKLLLSDSGFYLCAWAWASDNEQFFGPGTRLTVL.

This clone has only a few counts. The CDR3 sequence is CASSEWRTGYGYTF. Here the CDR3 DNA reads TGTGCCAGTAGCGAGTGGAGGACAGGGTATGGCTACACCTTC. J is TRBJ1-2 and V is TRBV19, with TRBD1 matching over 8 bases. CDR3 length equals 14 residues. J was trimmed by 5 bases and V by 6 bases; bases with no gene match: 8. The germline CDR1 and CDR2 sequences are LNHDA and SQIVND (reference sequence).

This clone was detected a few times. V usage is TRBV9 and J usage is TRBJ2-1; TRBD2 aligns across 7 bases. Per the germline V gene, CDR1 is SGDLS and CDR2 is YYNGEE. The CDR3 consists of 15 residues. V shed 3 bases and J 4 bases; nucleotides not matched to a gene: 7. The CDR3 spells CASSAGGGEYNEQFF. CDR3 DNA: TGTGCCAGCAGCGCGGGCGGGGGAGAGTACAATGAGCAGTTCTTC.

The gene calls are TRBV5-4 and TRBJ1-2, with 11 bases that match TRBD1. J lost 7 bases, V lost 4 bases, and 9 bases had no gene match. Germline values: CDR1 SGHNT, CDR2 YYREEE (reference sequence). CDR3 length: 15 amino acids. The CDR3 region has the DNA TGTGCCAGCAGCCCGGACAGGGGGCCCACGGGTGGCTACACCTTC. It is translated as CASSPDRGPTGGYTF.

A note on this clone: One end of the junction is discordant with germline, which a read error may explain. The genes are TRBV15 and TRBJ2-7, with D unclear. Germline CDR1 is LNHNV and CDR2 is YYDKDF (reference sequence). This CDR3 comprises 13 residues. The CDR3 reads CATSGDPRYEQYF. Here the CDR3 DNA reads TGTGCCACCAGCGGAGATCCCCGGTACGAGCAGTACTTC.

This clone has only a few counts. The V gene is TRBV7-2, the J gene TRBJ1-5, with no clear D. V lost 3 bases to trimming and J lost 0 bases, with 15 bases between them. CDR3 size: 17 residues. Germline-derived CDR1 and CDR2 are SGHTA and FQGNSA. CDR3 sequence: CASSFAHSPYSNQPQHF. The CDR3 DNA reads TGTGCCAGCAGCTTTGCCCACAGCCCCTATAGCAATCAGCCCCAGCATTTT.

This clone was seen only a few times. The V call is TRBV19, the J call TRBJ1-2, with TRBD1 matching over 8 bases. V dropped 5 bases and J dropped 8; count of bases not matched to a gene: 16. Germline loops: CDR1 LNHDA, CDR2 SQIVND (reference sequence). The CDR3 has 16 residues. The CDR3 sequence: CASSPRTGTPLWGYTF. The DNA of the CDR3 is TGTGCCAGTAGTCCCCGGACAGGGACCCCTTTGTGGGGCTACACCTTC.